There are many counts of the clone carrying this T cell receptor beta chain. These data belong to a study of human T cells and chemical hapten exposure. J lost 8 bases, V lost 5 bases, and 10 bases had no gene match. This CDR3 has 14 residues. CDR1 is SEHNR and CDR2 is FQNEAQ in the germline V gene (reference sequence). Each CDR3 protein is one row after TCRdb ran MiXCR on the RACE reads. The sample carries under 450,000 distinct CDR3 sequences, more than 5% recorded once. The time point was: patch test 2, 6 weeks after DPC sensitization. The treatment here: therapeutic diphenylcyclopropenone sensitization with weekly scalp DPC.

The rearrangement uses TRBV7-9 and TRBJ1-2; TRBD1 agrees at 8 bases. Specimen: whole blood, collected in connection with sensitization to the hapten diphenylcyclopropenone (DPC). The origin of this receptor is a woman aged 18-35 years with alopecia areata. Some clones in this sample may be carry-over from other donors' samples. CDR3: CASSPMDRAEGYTF. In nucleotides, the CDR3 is TGTGCCAGCAGCCCGATGGACAGGGCGGAAGGCTACACCTTC. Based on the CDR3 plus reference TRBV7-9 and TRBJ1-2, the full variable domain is DTGVSQNPRHKITKRGQNVTFRCDPISEHNRLYWYRQTLGQGPEFLTYFQNEAQLEKSRLLSDRFSAERPKGSFSTLEIQRTEQGDSAMYLCASSPMDRAEGYTFGSGTRLTVV.